This T cell receptor (beta chain) originates from a study of cytomegalovirus exposure and HLA in healthy donors. Both 60 Vbeta primers and 13 Jbeta primers went into the PCR. The method was immunoSEQ multiplex PCR; TCRdb's version includes in-frame clones alone and lacks a portion of them. The data hold approximately 180,000 clones, with under 80% observed a single time. Regarding the study as a whole: An apparent linkage of common viral pathogens to several of the most significant clusters emerged in a later analysis. TRBV6-2, TRBV6-3 and some other V segments were unresolvable in 87-base-pair reads. The likely origin of a cluster of highly shared sequence variants was a sequencing artifact.

Notes on this clone: The antigen remains unidentified.

Germline V gene sequence: CDR1 SEHNR, CDR2 FQNEAQ (reference sequence). The germline V and J ends were trimmed by 3 bases and 3 bases, with 12 bases remaining between them. The CDR3 spans 15 residues. All donors participated as healthy donors of bone marrow. The TCR was taken from a woman aged 45-65 years in good health and CMV-seropositive. Sample: PBMCs. V is TRBV7-9 and J is TRBJ2-1; the D gene is possibly TRBD1 (5 bases). As DNA, the CDR3 is TGTGCCAGCAGCTTCTCTTCAGGGTTCTACAATGAGCAGTTCTTC. It yields the protein CASSFSSGFYNEQFF.